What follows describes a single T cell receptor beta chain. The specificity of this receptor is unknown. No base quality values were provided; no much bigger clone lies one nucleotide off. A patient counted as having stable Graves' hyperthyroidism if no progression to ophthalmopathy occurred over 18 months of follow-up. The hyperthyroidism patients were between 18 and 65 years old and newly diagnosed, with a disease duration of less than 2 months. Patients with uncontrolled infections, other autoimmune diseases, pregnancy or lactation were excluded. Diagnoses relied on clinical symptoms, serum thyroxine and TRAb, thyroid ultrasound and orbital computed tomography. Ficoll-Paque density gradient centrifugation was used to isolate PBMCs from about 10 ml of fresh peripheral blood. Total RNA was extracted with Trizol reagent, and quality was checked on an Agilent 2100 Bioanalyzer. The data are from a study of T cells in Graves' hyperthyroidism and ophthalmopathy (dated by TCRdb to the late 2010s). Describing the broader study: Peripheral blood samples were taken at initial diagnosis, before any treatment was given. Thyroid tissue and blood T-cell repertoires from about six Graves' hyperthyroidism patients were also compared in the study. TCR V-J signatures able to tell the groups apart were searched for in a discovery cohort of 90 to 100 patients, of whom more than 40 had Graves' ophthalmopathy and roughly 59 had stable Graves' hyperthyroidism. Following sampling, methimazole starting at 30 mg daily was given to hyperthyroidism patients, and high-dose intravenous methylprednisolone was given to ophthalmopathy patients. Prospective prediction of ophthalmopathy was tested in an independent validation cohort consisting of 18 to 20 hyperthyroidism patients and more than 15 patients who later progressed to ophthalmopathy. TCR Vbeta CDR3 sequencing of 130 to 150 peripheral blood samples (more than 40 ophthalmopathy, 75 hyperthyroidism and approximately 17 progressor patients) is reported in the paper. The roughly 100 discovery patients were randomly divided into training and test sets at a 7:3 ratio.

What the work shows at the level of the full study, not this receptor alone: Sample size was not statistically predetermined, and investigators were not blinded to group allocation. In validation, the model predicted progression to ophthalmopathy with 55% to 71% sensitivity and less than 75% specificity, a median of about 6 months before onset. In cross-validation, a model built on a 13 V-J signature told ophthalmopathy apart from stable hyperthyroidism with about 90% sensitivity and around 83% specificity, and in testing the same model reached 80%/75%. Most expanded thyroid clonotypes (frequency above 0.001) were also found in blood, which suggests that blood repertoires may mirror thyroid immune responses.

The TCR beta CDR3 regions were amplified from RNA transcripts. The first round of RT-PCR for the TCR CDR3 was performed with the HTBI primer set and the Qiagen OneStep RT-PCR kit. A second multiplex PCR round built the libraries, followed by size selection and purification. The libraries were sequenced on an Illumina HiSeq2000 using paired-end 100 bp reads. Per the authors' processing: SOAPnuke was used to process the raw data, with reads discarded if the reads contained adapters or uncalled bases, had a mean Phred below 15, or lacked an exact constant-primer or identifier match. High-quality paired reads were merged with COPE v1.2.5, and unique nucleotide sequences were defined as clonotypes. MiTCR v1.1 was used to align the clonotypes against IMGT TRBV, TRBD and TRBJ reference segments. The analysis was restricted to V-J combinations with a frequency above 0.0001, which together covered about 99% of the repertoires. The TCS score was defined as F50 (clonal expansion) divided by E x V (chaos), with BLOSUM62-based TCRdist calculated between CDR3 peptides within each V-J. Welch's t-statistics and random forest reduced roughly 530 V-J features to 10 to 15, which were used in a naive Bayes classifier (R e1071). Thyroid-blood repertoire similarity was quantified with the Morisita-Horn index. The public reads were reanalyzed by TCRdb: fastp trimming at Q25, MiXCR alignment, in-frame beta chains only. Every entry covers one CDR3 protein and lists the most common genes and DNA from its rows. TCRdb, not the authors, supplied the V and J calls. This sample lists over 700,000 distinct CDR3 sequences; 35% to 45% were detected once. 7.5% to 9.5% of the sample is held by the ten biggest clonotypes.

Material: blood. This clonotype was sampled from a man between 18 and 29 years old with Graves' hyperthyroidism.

The CDR3 region: CASSLLAIKSYEQYF. The sequenced DNA: TGTGCCAGCAGCTTACTAGCCATTAAATCCTACGAGCAGTACTTC. The rearrangement joined TRBV11-3 to TRBJ2-7; perhaps TRBD2 is the D gene, with 5 bases matching. Relative to germline, V is 2 bases shorter and J is 1 base shorter, with 12 bases between their ends. From its cysteine to its phenylalanine, the CDR3 spans 15 amino acids. The only DNA kept is the CDR3, 45 bases in frame from the first base. The germline V gene sets CDR1 to SGHNT and CDR2 to YENEEA.